The text below deals with one TCR beta chain. Its antigen is currently not known. The input lacks base qualities; no much larger clone sits a single base away. The data were obtained in a study of blood T cells in healthy people across ages (dated by TCRdb to the mid-2010s). Broadly, across the study: In model experiments, roughly one uniquely barcoded TCR beta cDNA molecule per two T cells was captured by template switching. Age-related changes in TCR beta repertoire diversity were measured in the study by deep sequencing normalized with unique cDNA molecular identifiers. The study analyzed two additional independent replicas of 1 million unique cDNA reads from the same blood draw for two donors, one aged 18 to 29 and one aged 80 or older. Donors of different ages were randomly distributed across sequencing lanes to avoid experimental bias. Four age groups were formed from the donors: young (average about 17 years), middle-aged (around 40), aged (roughly 56) and long-lived (around 82).

The CDR3, from cysteine to phenylalanine, totals 17 residues. The entry retains the CDR3 DNA only, 51 bases that are in frame from base 1. The CDR1 and CDR2 encoded by the germline V gene are ENHRY and SYGVKD. General conclusions and limits of the study: Compared with the aged group, the long-lived group had more naive CD4+ T cells, fewer expanded clones and increased TCR diversity, a pattern suggesting age selection. Conclusive comparison of naive and antigen-experienced compartments was prevented by the profiling of bulk unsorted PBMCs. A strong correlation was found between observed TCR beta diversity and the percentage of naive T cells measured by flow cytometry. Observed TCR beta diversity per million T cells fell roughly linearly with age, and a significant reduction was already apparent by age approximately 41. Total diversity estimates from one million sequenced T cells were considered lower bounds and underestimates. Because the CMV infection status of the donors was unknown, age-related changes in expanded clonotypes may potentially have been confounded.

Systemically healthy Caucasian individuals from Russia, 35 to 50 in total and aged about 6 to 95 years, were included as donors. Each donor gave 8 to 10 milliliters of peripheral blood, drawn into EDTA-treated Vacutainer tubes. Ficoll-Paque density-gradient centrifugation was used to isolate PBMCs, with at least 6.5 million per sample. Total RNA, at least 6 micrograms per sample, was extracted from PBMCs with Trizol reagent. For every donor, flow cytometry on a PBMC aliquot measured the percentage of naive CD45RAhigh/CD27high T cells. Library prep was done by 5' RACE. Sequencing relied on an Illumina HiSeq 2500. A second PCR of about 6 to 12 cycles was run with a J-beta primer mix and a sample-barcoded 5' primer. A template-switch 5' adaptor carrying 12 random nucleotides introduced a unique molecular identifier onto each TCR beta cDNA molecule. Each sample yielded at least 2.5 million CDR3-containing paired-end reads. The Mint cDNA synthesis kit, primed by a TRBC-specific oligonucleotide, was used to synthesize first-strand cDNA from all RNA. All cDNA was treated with uracil-DNA glycosylase and then went through a first 18-cycle PCR with the universal primers M1SS and BC2_uni_R. Concerning the study's data processing: Each sample was normalized by randomly selecting 1 million high-quality reads, each carrying a distinct molecular identifier. Reads sharing molecular identifiers were discarded rather than binned into consensus sequences. CDR3 identification, clonotype clustering and error correction used MiTCR with a Q25 quality threshold and the strictest error-elimination algorithm. A nonparametric unseen species model with Euler transformation was used to estimate a lower bound on total TCR beta diversity. Using fastp at Q25 and MiXCR, TCRdb reprocessed the public reads and kept productive beta chains. Duplicate CDR3 protein sequences are folded into a single record with the most common DNA and genes. TCRdb's processing, not the study's, gives the V and J calls here. In all, the sample holds 550,000 to 750,000 distinct CDR3 sequences, and around 21% of those were seen once. Together, the top ten hold under 4% of the sample.

This TCR came from a man aged 70-80 years in good health. Sequencing was done on a sample of blood. The V and J genes are TRBV10-3 and TRBJ2-5, and 8 junction bases match TRBD2. Matching the DNA end better, TRBJ2-1 makes the J call doubtful. The CDR3: CAINPGLGDLLVDEQFF. Read as DNA, the sequence is TGTGCCATCAATCCGGGACTAGGAGATTTGTTGGTGGATGAGCAGTTCTTC.